The 9 T cell receptor beta chains below come from one sample, sequenced in a study of blood T cells in healthy people across ages (dated by TCRdb to between 2014 and 2017). Library prep was done by 5' RACE. The sequencer listed for this sample is Illumina HiSeq 2500. The second PCR ran for roughly 7 to 12 cycles and used a J-beta primer mix along with a sample-barcoded 5' primer. In TCRdb, the public reads were trimmed at Q25 with fastp and aligned with MiXCR, with productive beta chains retained. Rows merge per CDR3 protein into single entries with the most common DNA and genes. This sample has hundreds of thousands of distinct CDR3 sequences in its table, and around 30% of those were observed once. The top ten constitute 17% of the sample. Sequencing was performed on blood. Receptor source: a woman of 80 years or more in good health.

The genes are TRBV27 and TRBJ1-1; 7 nucleotides align to TRBD1. J was trimmed by 0 bases and V by 6 bases; bases with no gene match: 10. Per the germline V gene, CDR1 is MNHEY and CDR2 is SMNVEV (reference sequence). The CDR3 is 16 amino acids. The chain's CDR3 is CASSRTTGVLNTEAFF. CDR3 sequence (DNA): TGTGCCAGCAGCCGTACCACAGGGGTCTTGAACACTGAAGCTTTCTTT.

This clonotype was counted at least ten times. The chain couples TRBV12-3 or TRBV12-4 to TRBJ1-5; 7 nucleotides agree with TRBD1. The CDR3 is 16 residues long. V shed 5 bases and J 3 bases; nucleotides not matched to a gene: 10. CDR3 DNA sequence: TGTGCCAGCAGTCGCGAGGGACAGCTCTTCAATCAGCCCCAGCATTTT. Amino acids: CASSREGQLFNQPQHF.

In its sample, this clonotype was seen a few times. The V and J genes are TRBV11-3 and TRBJ2-3, with 10 bases lining up with TRBD1. Germline CDR1 SGHNT, CDR2 YENEEA. V shed 5 bases, J shed 10 bases, and the junction held 9 bases outside the gene matches. The CDR3 is 14 amino acids. CDR3 nucleotides: TGTGCCAGCAGCCAAGGACAGGGGGTCCGAGCGCAGTATTTT. Translated: CASSQGQGVRAQYF.

This clonotype came up a few times. A much larger clone sits a single nucleotide away, making a read error possible. DNA of the CDR3: TGTGCCAGCAGCTTACTTACAGGTCGTTGGAGACAAGAGACCCGGTACTTC. Amino acid sequence: CASSLLTGRWRQETRYF. The chain joins TRBV7-2 to TRBJ2-5; D possibly corresponds to TRBD1 (5 bases). Per the germline V gene, CDR1 is SGHTA and CDR2 is FQGNSA. CDR3 length: 17 amino acids.

This clonotype was picked up many times. This chain's CDR3 is CSARDVLDRDQQFF. The CDR3 DNA sequence: TGCAGTGCTAGAGATGTTCTAGACAGGGATCAGCAGTTCTTC. The V and J genes are TRBV20-1 and TRBJ2-1; 7 bases match TRBD1. The CDR3 has 14 amino acids. CDR1 and CDR2 from the germline V gene are DFQATT and SNEGSKA (reference sequence). The V and J ends lost 0 bases and 11 bases, in that order; junction bases with no gene match: 10.

The V call is TRBV20-1, the J call TRBJ2-3; D might be TRBD1 (5 bases). The V gene lost 6 bases and the J gene lost 0 bases, with 13 bases spanning the gap. The germline V gene has CDR1 DFQATT and CDR2 SNEGSKA (reference sequence). CDR3 length equals 14 residues. The CDR3 spells CSAPRVVSTDTQYF. DNA for the CDR3: TGCAGTGCACCCAGGGTCGTGAGCACAGATACGCAGTATTTT.

The V and J genes are TRBV5-6 and TRBJ1-5; maybe TRBD1 (5 bases). This CDR3 is built from 17 residues. Germline assignment: CDR1 SGHDT and CDR2 YYEEEE. The V gene lost 0 bases and the J gene lost 0 bases, with 13 bases spanning the gap. CDR3 in amino acids: CASSLASQGDSNQPQHF. The CDR3 DNA is TGTGCCAGCAGCTTGGCGAGTCAGGGAGATAGCAATCAGCCCCAGCATTTT.

This sequence joins TRBV15 and TRBJ1-5, with TRBD1 matching 7 bases. V trimming: 4 bases; J trimming: 8 bases; junction bases outside the gene matches: 8. Looked up from germline, CDR1 is LNHNV and CDR2 is YYDKDF (reference sequence). The CDR3 is made up of 14 amino acids. CDR3: CATSTRQGRKPQHF. For the CDR3, the DNA is TGTGCCACCAGCACCCGACAGGGAAGAAAGCCCCAGCATTTT. Together with reference TRBV15 and TRBJ1-5, the CDR3 gives the full variable domain: DAMVIQNPRYQVTQFGKPVTLSCSQTLNHNVMYWYQQKSSQAPKLLFHYYDKDFNNEADTPDNFQSRRPNTSFCFLDIRSPGLGDTAMYLCATSTRQGRKPQHFGDGTRLSIL.

This clonotype was detected ten times or more. This chain uses TRBV3-1 with TRBJ2-1; D possibly matches TRBD1 or TRBD2 (5 bases each). V lost 5 bases to trimming and J lost 0 bases, with 14 bases between them. CDR1 is LGHDT, CDR2 YNNKEL, per germline (reference sequence). This CDR3 has 16 amino acids. CDR3 sequence: CASSGLTGLSYNEQFF. CDR3 nucleotide sequence: TGTGCCAGCAGCGGCCTCACAGGACTCTCCTACAATGAGCAGTTCTTC.